The sequence of this T cell receptor (beta chain) was determined in a study of shared clonotypes between healthy human individuals (TCRdb year 2020). As for the study more broadly: Two women and a few men aged 18 to 49 years were included in the cohort. Blood TCR repertoires of roughly five healthy adults were deeply sequenced to estimate repertoire size and the extent of clonotype sharing between individuals. Between about 0.94 and 8.9 billion PBMCs per donor were obtained by leukapheresis. To increase sequencing depth and limit assay-specific biases, different laboratories used diverse techniques to prepare libraries and sequence TCR repertoires. For each donor, CD4 naive and CD4 memory were each given three plates, CD8 naive was given two plates, and CD8 memory was given one plate. General study outcomes and caveats: Because the study included only a small number of donors, the genetic and exposure-history diversity represented was limited. Higher generation probabilities were observed for clonotypes shared by all four sorted-subset donors than for non-shared clonotypes. Sharing across a few donors was observed for about 5% of naive CD4, 3% to 3.5% of naive CD8, over 2% of memory CD4, and less than 0.45% of memory CD8 clonotypes. Sampling was restricted to blood, and TCR repertoires in tissues likely differ from the TCR repertoires found in blood. Rarefaction of sorted-subset datasets indicated incomplete sequencing despite the large sequencing depth. Based on pairwise subsampling, the degree of clonotype sharing among donors was expected to be affected by sequencing depth. Larger estimated clonotype richness was generally found for naive subsets than for memory subsets.

Regarding this clone: The clone's antigen remains unknown. One base away there is no much larger clone; base qualities are not given.

TCR CDR3 regions were amplified from genomic DNA by multiplex PCR using the deep immunoSEQ assay. For each cell subset, the extracted genomic DNA was distributed evenly across all wells of several immunoSEQ 96-well plates, and each plate served as one replicate. For sorted subsets, each replicate PCR was loaded with around 200 ng genomic DNA, equivalent to some 27,000 T cell genomes. Purified libraries were quantified with a Qubit 3.0 fluorometer, sized on a Bioanalyzer 2100, and re-quantified with the KAPA Library Quantification kit. Every immunoSEQ 96-well plate was sequenced on a dedicated single-read 150-cycle Illumina NextSeq 550 flow cell. Under the source paper's analysis protocol: Because the immunoSEQ output held only junctional sequences and lacked quality scores, the filtering could not match the filtering applied to full-length reads. Sequences were annotated with PyIR, a Python wrapper for IgBLAST v1.9, and V/J genes and CDR3 were assigned using IMGT germline references. Any read was removed if the V/J assignment was weak (E-value above 1e-6), the CDR3 was missing, or the read contained stop codons, out-of-frame junctions, or ambiguous translated residues. V3J clonotypes were defined by identical inferred V gene, J gene, and CDR3 amino acid sequence. Percentage overlap between repertoires was computed as shared unique clonotypes divided by the size of the smaller repertoire. Three approaches were used to assess repertoire richness: RTK rarefaction, the Chao1 estimator, and Recon v2.1 estimates of unobserved clonotypes. For all TCRbeta clonotypes obtained by the gDNA method from a few donors, generation probabilities were computed with OLGA. TCRdb's version of the immuneACCESS table is confined to in-frame rearrangements and falls short of the full clone set. An unresolved V gene accounts for under half of the shortfall where checked; the remainder is of unknown origin. V, J and clone size reflect that table, while D and trimming were determined from the DNA. The sample profile shows about 2.2 million clones; over 85% of them were found once. The top ten clones comprise about 1.7% of the sample.

The trim is 5 bases for V and 6 bases for J, with a gap of 17 bases between the germline ends. The CDR3 has 14 amino acids, counting the end cysteine and phenylalanine. The only DNA kept is the CDR3, 42 bases in frame from the first base. From a lookup of the germline V gene, CDR1 and CDR2 are SGHAT and FQNNGV. CD8 naive samples were CD45RO-negative cells positively selected for CCR7, giving a CD45RA+CCR7+ population that excluded TemRA cells. Donors were healthy HIV-negative adults with no recently reported acute infections or vaccinations. Only Caucasian adults living in Nashville, Tennessee, USA were represented among the donors. Blood was obtained by leukapheresis, after which PBMCs were separated by Ficoll-Histopaque density gradient centrifugation and cryopreserved in liquid nitrogen vapor phase. Analytical flow cytometry was used to check the purity and quantity of each magnetically sorted T cell population. From each sorted fraction, genomic DNA was isolated and quantified by UV absorbance on a Nanodrop 2000c.

Sequences were obtained from naive CD8+ T cells from PBMCs. The sample's cell subset or site label is to be understood as: CD45RA+CCR7+. The V and J genes are TRBV11-2 and TRBJ2-7, with the D gene not clear enough to name. This clonotype was sampled from a man aged 18 to 30 in good health. Some clones in this sample may be carry-over from other donors' samples. The CDR3 region: CASSHTGESGEQYF. The DNA sequence is as follows: TGTGCCAGCAGCCATACCGGTGAGTCAGGCGAGCAGTACTTC. Here the CDR3 is joined to the reference TRBV11-2 and TRBJ2-7 genes, and the full variable domain is: EAGVAQSPRYKIIEKRQSVAFWCNPISGHATLYWYQQILGQGPKLLIQFQNNGVVDDSQLPKDRFSAERLKGVDSTLKIQPAKLEDSAVYLCASSHTGESGEQYFGPGTRLTVT.